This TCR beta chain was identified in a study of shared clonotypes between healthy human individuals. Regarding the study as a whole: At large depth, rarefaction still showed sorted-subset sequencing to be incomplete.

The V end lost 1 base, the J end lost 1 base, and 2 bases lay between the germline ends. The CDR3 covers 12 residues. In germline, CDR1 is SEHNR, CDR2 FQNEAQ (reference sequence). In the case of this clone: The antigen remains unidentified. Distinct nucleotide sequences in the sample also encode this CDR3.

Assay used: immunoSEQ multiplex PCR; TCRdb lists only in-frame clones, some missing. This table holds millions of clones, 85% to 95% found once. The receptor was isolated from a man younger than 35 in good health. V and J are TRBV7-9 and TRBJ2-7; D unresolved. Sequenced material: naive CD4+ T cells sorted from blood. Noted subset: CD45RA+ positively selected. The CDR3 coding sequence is TGTGCCAGCAGCTTAGGTTCCTACGAGCAGTACTTC. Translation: CASSLGSYEQYF.